This T cell receptor (beta chain) originates from a study of OX40 agonist ivuxolimab in advanced cancers. The method was immunoSEQ multiplex PCR; TCRdb's version includes in-frame clones alone and lacks a portion of them. The table has some 100,000 clones, approximately 90% seen once. In germline, CDR1 is SGHAT, CDR2 FQNNGV. This CDR3 has 16 residues. V dropped 0 bases and J dropped 3 bases, with 15 bases sitting between them. Regarding this clone: Its antigen remains unidentified.

Study-wide findings and caveats: At doses 0.1 to 3.0 mg/kg, CD4+ and CD8+ clones expanded. There were, on average, more expanded clones in CD8+ T cells than in CD4+. The antigen specificity of the peripheral T cells (those that were expanded) was not determined.

This clonotype originated in an adult with an advanced solid tumor such as melanoma, head and neck, liver or kidney cancer. Sequences were derived from CD4+ or CD8+ T cells sorted from blood, sampled in a trial of the OX40 agonist ivuxolimab. V is TRBV11-2 and J is TRBJ2-7, with D tentatively TRBD1 (5 bases). The CDR3 nucleotides read TGTGCCAGCAGCTTAGAAGGGGTGGGTAGAGGCTACGAGCAGTACTTC. Encoded protein: CASSLEGVGRGYEQYF. The whole variable domain, remainder taken from reference TRBV11-2 and TRBJ2-7, is EAGVAQSPRYKIIEKRQSVAFWCNPISGHATLYWYQQILGQGPKLLIQFQNNGVVDDSQLPKDRFSAERLKGVDSTLKIQPAKLEDSAVYLCASSLEGVGRGYEQYFGPGTRLTVT.